Below, one T cell receptor (beta chain) is given with its context. The record originates from a study of CD8 T cells in Susac syndrome. Looking at the study overall: Within the group of sequenced Susac syndrome patients, roughly six had active disease and roughly eight were in remission. Treatment at blood withdrawal was none, corticosteroids, or intravenous immunoglobulin alone in Susac syndrome patients.

Random hexamers served to reverse transcribe roughly 0.45 to 1 ug RNA. Amplification of the TCR beta CDR3 was carried out by immunoSEQ multiplex PCR, which spanned a total of 54 Vbeta and 13 Jbeta segments. TCRdb ran MiXCR on the immunoSEQ multiplex PCR reads and lists one entry per CDR3 protein. Among some 240,000 distinct CDR3 sequences listed, less than 96% were seen once. The specimen sequenced was CD4+ T cells from PBMCs. This clonotype was sampled from a human donor with Susac syndrome.

The CDR3 nucleotides are TGTGCCAGTAGTATCGGACGGCTGAACACTGAAGCTTTCTTT. Encoded protein: CASSIGRLNTEAFF. The chain has TRBV19 and TRBJ1-1; D unresolved. CDR3 length equals 14 residues. V was shortened by 3 bases and J by 0 bases, with 8 bases between the two germline ends. Germline lookup yields CDR1 LNHDA and CDR2 SQIVND (reference sequence). Together with reference TRBV19 and TRBJ1-1, the CDR3 gives the full variable domain: DGGITQSPKYLFRKEGQNVTLSCEQNLNHDAMYWYRQDPGQGLRLIYYSQIVNDFQKGDIAEGYSVSREKKESFPLTVTSAQKNPTAFYLCASSIGRLNTEAFFGQGTRLTVV.